This T cell receptor beta chain is from a study of cytomegalovirus exposure and HLA in healthy donors. This PCR relied on a set of 60 Vbeta primers and 13 Jbeta primers. Profiled with immunoSEQ multiplex PCR; TCRdb holds only in-frame clones, not every one. The listing contains 80,000 to 100,000 clones. V lost 4 bases and J lost 1; bases outside the gene matches: 11. From germline, CDR1 is MNHNS and CDR2 SASEGT. The CDR3 has 18 residues. Sequencing was performed on PBMCs. This chain links TRBV6-1 with TRBJ1-5; 9 nucleotides line up with TRBD1. The sequence was obtained from a woman aged 25-40 years in good health and CMV-seronegative. The CDR3 nucleotides are TGTGCCAGCAGTGCTATCGGGACAGGGAGACAAAGCAATCAGCCCCAGCATTTT. Protein sequence: CASSAIGTGRQSNQPQHF.